These T cell receptor beta chains were read from a single sample in a study of blood T cells in healthy people across ages. Via MiXCR, TCRdb re-called the 5' RACE reads, giving one row per CDR3 protein. The sample yields about 1,600,000 distinct CDR3 sequences, about 43% seen once. The sequenced sample consisted of blood. The receptors originated from a woman younger than 30 in good health. Both conserved end residues are part of each CDR3. Fields, in order: J gene, V gene, D gene, clone size, CDR3 protein, CDR3 DNA. A D gene is named only where the DNA matches it firmly. Clone size is not always given. Where it is, it says once, few, many or a class for expanded clones.

TRBJ2-1,TRBV7-9,TRBD1,few,CASSPEGTGIVNEQFF,TGTGCCAGCAGCCCAGAGGGGACAGGGATCGTGAATGAGCAGTTCTTC
TRBJ2-1,TRBV5-1,TRBD1,few,CASSWPLTGSSYNEQFF,TGCGCCAGCAGCTGGCCACTGACAGGGAGCTCCTACAATGAGCAGTTCTTC
TRBJ2-7,TRBV20-1,TRBD2,few,CSARGLAGGPSYEQYF,TGCAGTGCTAGAGGACTAGCGGGAGGGCCTTCCTACGAGCAGTACTTC
TRBJ2-5,TRBV7-9,.,.,CASALIWGETQYF,TGTGCCAGCGCCTTAATATGGGGAGAGACCCAGTACTTC
TRBJ2-1,TRBV20-1,.,many,CSASGLYNEQFF,TGCAGTGCTAGCGGGTTATACAATGAGCAGTTCTTC
TRBJ2-7,TRBV6-1,.,.,CASSTRTGGYEQYF,TGTGCCAGCAGTACCCGAACCGGGGGCTACGAGCAGTACTTC
TRBJ2-2,TRBV18,.,.,CASSLRTVNTGELFF,TGTGCCAGCTCACTACGGACAGTGAACACCGGGGAGCTGTTTTTT
TRBJ1-1,TRBV28,TRBD1,few,CASSSPPGQGAAEAFF,TGTGCCAGCAGTTCACCCCCGGGACAGGGGGCCGCTGAAGCTTTCTTT
TRBJ2-3,TRBV30,.,.,CAWSVSGIRTDTQYF,TGTGCCTGGAGTGTATCGGGGATCCGCACAGATACGCAGTATTTT
TRBJ2-3,TRBV7-2,.,many,CASSLVGGTDTQYF,TGTGCCAGCAGTTTGGTCGGGGGCACAGATACGCAGTATTTT
TRBJ2-3,TRBV11-2,TRBD2,.,CAAGGGEITDTQYF,TGTGCCGCTGGCGGGGGGGAGATCACAGATACGCAGTATTTT
TRBJ2-7,TRBV29-1,TRBD1,.,CSVVTGGPTYEQYF,TGCAGCGTTGTAACAGGGGGCCCGACCTACGAGCAGTACTTC
TRBJ1-1,TRBV20-1,TRBD1,.,CSAREETGGDTEAFF,TGCAGTGCTAGAGAGGAGACAGGGGGCGACACTGAAGCTTTCTTT
TRBJ1-4,TRBV20-1,.,once,CSARDPGNEKLFF,TGCAGTGCTAGAGATCCAGGGAATGAAAAACTGTTTTTT
TRBJ1-2,TRBV29-1,.,few,CSVEDLTGTYGYTF,TGCAGCGTTGAAGACCTTACAGGGACCTATGGCTACACCTTC
TRBJ2-1,TRBV20-1,.,.,CSARVGAVYNEQFF,TGCAGTGCTAGAGTTGGAGCGGTCTACAATGAGCAGTTCTTC
TRBJ1-6,TRBV20-1,.,.,CSARGETLTNSPLHF,TGCAGTGCAAGAGGGGAGACATTAACTAATTCACCCCTCCACTTT
TRBJ2-7,TRBV7-9,TRBD2,.,CASSLPTSGLSYEQYF,TGTGCCAGCAGCTTACCGACTAGCGGACTTTCCTACGAGCAGTACTTC
TRBJ2-7,TRBV20-1,TRBD2,few,CSARRKGGTSSYEQYF,TGCAGTGCTAGGAGAAAAGGAGGGACTAGCTCCTACGAGCAGTACTTC
TRBJ2-7,TRBV6-1,.,.,CASHPGSPGDAYNEQYF,TGTGCCAGCCACCCGGGGTCCCCAGGGGACGCCTACAATGAGCAGTACTTC
TRBJ2-4,TRBV20-1,TRBD1,.,CSAPGGQDNIQYF,TGCAGTGCCCCTGGGGGACAGGACAACATTCAGTACTTC
TRBJ1-2,TRBV12-3/TRBV12-4,TRBD1,few,CASSRGQGGWGNYGYTF,TGTGCCAGCAGTCGGGGACAGGGAGGATGGGGTAACTATGGCTACACCTTC
TRBJ2-1,TRBV12-3/TRBV12-4,TRBD1,few,CASSLGQGRSNEQFF,TGTGCCAGCAGTCTCGGACAGGGGCGCTCCAATGAGCAGTTCTTC
TRBJ1-5,TRBV12-3/TRBV12-4,TRBD1,few,CASSFNRGTVQPQHF,TGTGCCAGCAGTTTTAACAGGGGAACGGTTCAGCCCCAGCATTTT
TRBJ2-7,TRBV12-3/TRBV12-4,.,.,CASSSFDSHGLCEQYF,TGTGCCAGCAGTTCCTTTGACAGCCATGGTTTATGCGAGCAGTACTTC
TRBJ1-2,TRBV5-1,.,.,CASSSGAGLAYGYTF,TGCGCCAGCAGCTCCGGGGCCGGGTTGGCCTATGGCTACACCTTC
TRBJ2-7,TRBV4-1,TRBD2,.,CASSRLGLAMGNEQYF,TGCGCCAGCAGCCGGCTGGGACTAGCCATGGGTAATGAGCAGTACTTC
TRBJ1-6,TRBV20-1,TRBD1,.,CSAQDRGFSPLHF,TGCAGTGCTCAGGACAGGGGATTTTCACCCCTCCACTTT
TRBJ2-1,TRBV9,TRBD2,few,CASSPPGTSVYNEQFF,TGTGCCAGCAGCCCTCCCGGAACTAGCGTTTACAATGAGCAGTTCTTC
TRBJ2-1,TRBV7-8,.,.,CASSPRAGGLSYNEQFF,TGTGCCAGCAGCCCCCGGGCTGGCGGACTCTCCTACAATGAGCAGTTCTTC
TRBJ2-1,TRBV6-5,.,.,CASRPQGLIPYEQFF,TGTGCCAGCAGACCACAGGGCCTGATACCCTACGAGCAGTTCTTC
TRBJ2-7,TRBV11-2,.,.,CASSLDLEYNEQYF,TGTGCCAGCAGCTTAGATCTCGAGTACAATGAGCAGTACTTC
TRBJ2-1,TRBV3-1,TRBD2,.,CASSQSILAGGPPSSYNEQFF,TGTGCCAGCAGCCAGTCAATCTTAGCGGGAGGGCCCCCAAGCTCCTACAATGAGCAGTTCTTC
TRBJ1-1,TRBV29-1,.,.,CGVQEAEAFF,TGCGGCGTTCAGGAGGCTGAAGCTTTCTTT
TRBJ1-2,TRBV25-1,.,.,CASSPWAGGYTF,TGTGCCAGCAGTCCCTGGGCGGGTGGCTACACCTTC